The T cell receptor (beta chain) under discussion was sequenced for a study of T cell responses to AZD1222 COVID-19 vaccine. Across the study: The analysis combined second doses at about 4 or about 12 weeks. Study-wide results and limits: Vaccination with two AZD1222 doses was followed by a rise in Spike-specific TCR breadth and depth. Clonal diversity was possibly underestimated, and the donors were mostly white British, with more females. Seropositive at baseline were only six or seven AZD1222 recipients.

CDR3 length: 13 residues. Trimming cost V 0 bases and J 4 bases, with 8 bases left between them. In germline, CDR1 is SGHDT, CDR2 YYEEEE. This clone has only one observation. Its specificity is unknown. Sequencing was performed with immunoSEQ multiplex PCR; in TCRdb, only in-frame clones are kept and a portion is missing. This sample has approximately 110,000 clones; around nine tenths occur once, and the top ten carry roughly 4.1%. This material consisted of peripheral blood, taken on day 0 of AZD1222 vaccination. This receptor was taken from an adult in good health. The gene calls are TRBV5-6 and TRBJ2-7; D call uncertain. The CDR3 nucleotides are TGTGCCAGCAGCTTGGGGCAACTTTACGAGCAGTACTTC. Its protein is CASSLGQLYEQYF.